The 2 T cell receptor beta chains given below trace back to one sample, sequenced in a study of Tregs in tolerant kidney transplant recipients. Related graft donors supplied nonmyeloablative bone marrow transplants, and mixed chimerism was transient. Repertoires were generated with immunoSEQ multiplex PCR, while TCRdb's copy carries only in-frame clones and drops some. The sample has 81,000 or so clones, 91% seen once; the top ten hold 1.5% to 2%. This specimen was CD4+ T cells from blood (PBMCs), taken 24 months after the transplant. Source of these receptors: a human patient who received a combined kidney and bone marrow transplant. The graft donor may account for some of the T cells.

The DNA of the CDR3 is TGTGCCAGCAGCCCTAGACTAGCGGGAGGACGAACAGATACGCAGTATTTT. Encoded protein: CASSPRLAGGRTDTQYF. This rearrangement joins TRBV7-2 to TRBJ2-3; 13 bases align to TRBD2. After removal of 5 bases from V and 3 bases from J, the junction contained 8 bases not matched to a gene. The germline gives CDR1 SGHTA, CDR2 FQGNSA. This CDR3 contains 17 residues. Full variable domain (missing parts from reference TRBV7-2 and TRBJ2-3): GAGVSQSPSNKVTEKGKDVELRCDPISGHTALYWYRQSLGQGLEFLIYFQGNSAPDKSGLPSDRFSAERTGGSVSTLTIQRTQQEDSAVYLCASSPRLAGGRTDTQYFGPGTRLTVL.

The V call is TRBV27, the J call TRBJ2-2; 8 bases map to TRBD2. Germline loops: CDR1 MNHEY, CDR2 SMNVEV (reference sequence). This CDR3 is built from 15 residues. Unmatched junction bases numbered 7, after V lost 10 bases and J lost 0 bases. CDR3 sequence (DNA): TGTGCCACCGCTCGTAGCGGGGCGAACACCGGGGAGCTGTTTTTT. Encoded protein: CATARSGANTGELFF.